This TCR beta chain was sequenced for a study of shared clonotypes between healthy human individuals. Study results and caveats: Among four donors, approximately 5.4% of naive CD4 clonotypes were found in common.

As regards this clone: What it binds is unknown.

Sequenced by immunoSEQ multiplex PCR; TCRdb stores in-frame clones only, minus some. The data hold about 2.3 million clones, with approximately 93% observed a single time. Germline V gene lookup returns CDR1 SGHNT and CDR2 YYREEE (reference sequence). The CDR3 contains 17 residues. After removal of 5 bases from V and 0 bases from J, the junction contained 8 bases not matched to a gene. Sequencing was carried out using naive CD4+ T cells from PBMCs. Subset indicated: CD45RA+ positively selected. V usage is TRBV5-4 and J usage is TRBJ2-5, with TRBD2 matching over 12 bases. This TCR derives from a man between 18 and 29 years old in good health. Some clones in this sample may be carry-over from other donors' samples. The CDR3 here is CASREGLAGSYQETQYF. The CDR3 DNA is TGTGCCAGCAGGGAGGGACTAGCGGGTTCGTACCAAGAGACCCAGTACTTC.